A single sample gave rise to the 21 T cell receptor beta chains below, sequenced in a study of regulatory T cells in long-lasting Graves disease. HTBI primers from iRepertoire and Arm-PCR of CDR3 regions yielded the TCR beta libraries. MiXCR, run by TCRdb on the multiplex PCR reads, gives a single entry per CDR3 protein. The table has roughly 320,000 distinct CDR3 sequences, roughly 17% seen once. The sample's time point: newly diagnosed GD, antithyroid drugs for less than 3 months. RNA extracted from PBMCs served as the sequencing template. These data were likewise used in another study, on T cells in Graves' hyperthyroidism and ophthalmopathy.

The material was peripheral blood mononuclear cells (PBMCs), obtained at new diagnosis, from a patient treated with antithyroid drugs. All receptors derive from a man aged 35-49 years with Graves disease.

V usage is TRBV5-6 and J usage is TRBJ1-4; D unclear. The CDR3 has 13 residues. V was cut by 0 bases and J by 5 bases, with 5 bases left in between. Germline CDR1 SGHDT, CDR2 YYEEEE. CDR3 in DNA: TGTGCCAGCAGCTTGGTGTCAAATGAAAAACTGTTTTTT. Translating it yields CASSLVSNEKLFF.

This clonotype was counted ten times or more. The chain carries TRBV30 and TRBJ2-5; 11 bases fit TRBD2. V lost 5 bases and J lost 5; bases outside the gene matches: 7. This CDR3 spans 14 amino acids. Germline assignment: CDR1 GTSNPN and CDR2 SVGIG (reference sequence). The DNA for the CDR3 is TGTGCCTGGGGACTAGCGGGTGCGGTGGAGACCCAGTACTTC. Translation: CAWGLAGAVETQYF.

There are a few counts of this clonotype. The chain recombines TRBV18 with TRBJ2-1, with D perhaps TRBD2 (5 bases). The CDR3 loop spans 17 amino acids. V was cut by 0 bases and J by 3 bases, with 15 bases left in between. From germline, CDR1 is KGHSH and CDR2 LQKENI. CDR3 loop: CASSPPPRGSHYNEQFF. Written as DNA, the CDR3 is TGTGCCAGCTCACCACCTCCGAGAGGGTCCCACTACAATGAGCAGTTCTTC.

This clonotype was seen a handful of times. The rearrangement links TRBV7-3 to TRBJ2-4; D not certain. The CDR3 length is 13 residues. Germline loops: CDR1 SGHTA, CDR2 FQGTGA. Trimming left V 9 bases short and J 2 bases short, with 11 bases between. CDR3: CASAVEPKNIQYF. Written as DNA, the CDR3 is TGTGCCAGTGCCGTGGAACCCAAAAACATTCAGTACTTC.

There are many counts of this clonotype. The chain couples TRBV7-9 to TRBJ2-3; TRBD2 matches at 12 bases. J gave up 0 bases and V 4 bases, and 11 bases lay outside the gene matches. Germline values: CDR1 SEHNR, CDR2 FQNEAQ (reference sequence). The CDR3 has 19 amino acids. The CDR3 region is CASSSRAGLAGTSTDTQYF. The CDR3 DNA follows: TGTGCCAGCAGCTCTCGTGCGGGACTAGCGGGCACTAGCACAGATACGCAGTATTTT.

The gene calls are TRBV7-2 and TRBJ2-3; D gene ambiguous. This CDR3 is 14 amino acids long. CDR1 is SGHTA and CDR2 is FQGNSA in the germline V gene. With 1 base removed from V and 4 bases from J, the gap between germline ends came to 9 bases. The CDR3 loop is CASSLGVRADTQYF. The CDR3 region has the DNA TGTGCCAGCAGCTTAGGGGTTAGGGCAGATACGCAGTATTTT.

The chain recombines TRBV30 with TRBJ2-5; 9 nucleotides match TRBD1. The CDR3 has 13 residues. Per the germline V gene, CDR1 is GTSNPN and CDR2 is SVGIG (reference sequence). The J segment lost 7 bases and the V segment lost 5 bases, leaving 8 bases of the junction unmatched. CDR3 sequence (DNA): TGTGCCTGGGCCGGGACAGGGAAGGTGACCCAGTACTTC. Residues: CAWAGTGKVTQYF.

This clonotype turned up a few times. V and J are TRBV14 and TRBJ2-1, with D tentatively TRBD1 or TRBD2 (7 bases each). Per germline, CDR1 SGHDN and CDR2 FVKESK. The CDR3 spans 18 residues. The ends were cut back, 2 bases at V and 0 bases at J, with 17 bases in the middle. The chain's CDR3 is CASSQRRGGGSSYNEQFF. For the CDR3, the DNA is TGTGCCAGCAGCCAACGCAGGGGGGGTGGAAGCTCCTACAATGAGCAGTTCTTC.

In this sample, this clonotype turned up many times. J is TRBJ2-2 and V is TRBV6-5, with 8 bases fitting TRBD1. In germline, CDR1 is MNHEY, CDR2 SVGAGI. Germline trimming cut 2 bases from V and 6 bases from J; bases unmatched to any gene: 5. The CDR3 loop spans 15 amino acids. CDR3 region: CASSYVRGPSGELFF. CDR3 bases: TGTGCCAGCAGTTACGTCAGGGGGCCGTCCGGGGAGCTGTTTTTT.

This clonotype was detected many times. The chain joins TRBV3-1 to TRBJ1-1, with D hard to call. The CDR3 spans 13 residues. Trimming pared 4 bases from V and 4 bases from J, leaving 10 bases between. CDR1 is LGHDT and CDR2 is YNNKEL in the germline V gene (reference sequence). The CDR3 is CASSRASGTEAFF. The CDR3 DNA follows: TGTGCCAGCAGCCGGGCCTCCGGCACTGAAGCTTTCTTT.

This clonotype was found many times. The rearrangement joins TRBV5-1 to TRBJ2-3, with a tentative D call TRBD1 (5 bases). Trimming stripped 4 bases from V and 0 bases from J, with 15 bases between. Germline loops: CDR1 SGHRS, CDR2 YFSETQ. This CDR3 is 16 amino acids long. The CDR3 nucleotides are TGCGCCAGCAGCCAATTTAGGGGCGACAGCACAGATACGCAGTATTTT. Translating it yields CASSQFRGDSTDTQYF. Drawing the rest from reference TRBV5-1 and TRBJ2-3, the complete variable domain is KAGVTQTPRYLIKTRGQQVTLSCSPISGHRSVSWYQQTPGQGLQFLFEYFSETQRNKGNFPGRFSGRQFSNSRSEMNVSTLELGDSALYLCASSQFRGDSTDTQYFGPGTRLTVL.

The chain joins TRBV4-3 to TRBJ2-7; unclear D gene. CDR3 length equals 15 residues. Germline CDR1 is LGHNA and CDR2 is YSLEER. V lost 5 bases and J 2 bases, leaving 16 bases between the germline ends. This chain's CDR3 is CASSSYWQAAYEQYF. CDR3 coding DNA: TGCGCCAGCAGCTCCTACTGGCAGGCCGCCTACGAGCAGTACTTC.

This clonotype was detected a few times. This chain joins TRBV5-1 and TRBJ1-1, with D possibly TRBD1 on 5 matching bases. Trimming left V 4 bases short and J 2 bases short, with 9 bases between. The V gene's germline CDR1 is SGHRS and CDR2 YFSETQ. The length of the CDR3 is 13 residues. This CDR3 is CASSIQANTEAFF. CDR3 DNA sequence: TGCGCCAGCAGCATACAGGCTAACACTGAAGCTTTCTTT.

The sample holds many counts of this clonotype. V gene TRBV7-2 combines with J gene TRBJ1-1, with D possibly being TRBD1 (5 bases). V shed 5 bases and J shed 4 bases, with 20 bases lying between them. The CDR3 consists of 16 residues. The germline V gene encodes CDR1 SGHTA and CDR2 FQGNSA. CDR3 nucleotide sequence: TGTGCCAGCAGCCCATGGGGAGGGGTTTGGCGCACTGAAGCTTTCTTT. It translates to CASSPWGGVWRTEAFF.

There are many counts of this clonotype. This sequence joins TRBV18 and TRBJ1-3; 9 bases fit TRBD1. The V gene end was trimmed by 6 bases and the J gene end by 1 base; junction bases not matched to a gene: 4. This CDR3 region has 15 residues. The germline gives CDR1 KGHSH, CDR2 LQKENI. The CDR3 here is CASSRGQGSGNTIYF. Written as DNA, the CDR3 is TGTGCCAGCTCGCGAGGACAGGGGTCTGGAAACACCATATATTTT.

The chain joins TRBV12-5 to TRBJ2-2; 8 bases align to TRBD2. After removal of 0 bases from V and 6 bases from J, the junction contained 6 bases not matched to a gene. The V gene's germline CDR1 is LGHNT and CDR2 FRNRAP. This CDR3 is 16 amino acids long. The CDR3 loop is CASGLVIGGAPGELFF. The CDR3 bases are TGTGCTAGTGGTTTGGTAATCGGGGGGGCCCCCGGGGAGCTGTTTTTT.

In its sample, this clonotype was seen many times. This rearrangement joins TRBV4-1 to TRBJ2-7; 9 bases are shared with TRBD2. V lost 1 base to trimming and J lost 5 bases; unmatched junction nucleotides: 15. Germline assignment: CDR1 MGHRA and CDR2 YSYEKL. This CDR3 has 18 amino acids. CDR3 sequence: CASSQAGLAWGDVNEQYF. The DNA of the CDR3 is TGCGCCAGCAGCCAAGCGGGACTAGCCTGGGGGGACGTCAACGAGCAGTACTTC.

V and J are TRBV5-6 and TRBJ2-3, with 10 nucleotides matching TRBD2. The J call is doubtful: the DNA matches TRBJ2-5 better. The V gene's germline CDR1 is SGHDT and CDR2 YYEEEE. The CDR3 has 14 amino acids. Here the CDR3 DNA reads TGTGCCAGCAGCCTGTTGACTAGCGGGTGGAACCAGTACTTC. Translated, it gives CASSLLTSGWNQYF.

This clonotype was recorded at least ten times. This chain uses TRBV3-1 with TRBJ2-1; D not resolved. The germline V and J ends were trimmed by 0 bases and 0 bases, with 9 bases remaining between them. The V gene's germline CDR1 is LGHDT and CDR2 YNNKEL (reference sequence). This CDR3 contains 16 residues. The CDR3 loop is CASSQDWVSSYNEQFF. DNA of the CDR3: TGTGCCAGCAGCCAAGATTGGGTAAGCTCCTACAATGAGCAGTTCTTC.

This clonotype was seen at least ten times. This chain uses TRBV7-2 with TRBJ1-5; no firm D call. The CDR3 runs 15 residues. Trimming took off 3 bases at V and 7 bases at J, with 16 bases between the two ends. The germline gives CDR1 SGHTA, CDR2 FQGNSA. For the CDR3, the DNA is TGTGCCAGCAGCTTTCAGTCTGGAGGTAACCAGCCCCAGCATTTT. This sequence encodes CASSFQSGGNQPQHF.

This clonotype was recorded at least ten times. The chain links TRBV28 to TRBJ2-7; D ambiguous. CDR3 length equals 13 residues. Trimming left V 4 bases short and J 3 bases short, with 10 bases between. Germline V gives CDR1 MDHEN, CDR2 SYDVKM. CDR3: CASSSGFGYEQYF. CDR3 nucleotide sequence: TGTGCCAGCAGTTCTGGGTTCGGCTACGAGCAGTACTTC.